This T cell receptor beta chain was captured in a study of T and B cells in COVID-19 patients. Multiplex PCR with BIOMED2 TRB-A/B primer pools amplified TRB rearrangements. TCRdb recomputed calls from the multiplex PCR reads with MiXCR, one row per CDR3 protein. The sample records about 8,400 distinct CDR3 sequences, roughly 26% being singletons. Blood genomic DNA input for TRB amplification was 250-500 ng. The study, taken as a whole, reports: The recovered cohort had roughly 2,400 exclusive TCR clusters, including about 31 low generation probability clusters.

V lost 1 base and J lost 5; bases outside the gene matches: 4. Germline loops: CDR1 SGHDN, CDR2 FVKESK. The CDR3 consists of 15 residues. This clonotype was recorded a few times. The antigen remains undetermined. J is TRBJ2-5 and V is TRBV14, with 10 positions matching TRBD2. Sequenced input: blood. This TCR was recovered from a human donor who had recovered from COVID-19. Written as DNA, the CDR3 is TGTGCCAGCAGCCAAGGTCTAGCGGGGGTTGAGACCCAGTACTTC. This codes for CASSQGLAGVETQYF. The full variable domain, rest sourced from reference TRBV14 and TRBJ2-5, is EAGVTQFPSHSVIEKGQTVTLRCDPISGHDNLYWYRRVMGKEIKFLLHFVKESKQDESGMPNNRFLAERTGGTYSTLKVQPAELEDSGVYFCASSQGLAGVETQYFGPGTRLLVL.